This T cell receptor beta chain was found in a study of blood T cell repertoires in COVID-19. Across the study: The study drew acute and convalescent COVID-19 samples from the United States, Italy and Spain.

Under the authors' procedure: Reference gene primer amplification gave nucleated cell count estimates. Generated by immunoSEQ multiplex PCR, the TCRdb table keeps only in-frame clones and is missing some. V and J calls and clone size are as listed in that table; D and trimming were resolved from the DNA. The data show roughly 270,000 clones, roughly 80% seen once. Before they entered the study, exposed participants had met a COVID-19 case within 2 weeks. Germline lookup yields CDR1 MNHEY and CDR2 SVGAGI. The CDR3 loop spans 13 amino acids. V was trimmed by 4 bases and J by 11 bases, leaving 17 bases between them.

The chain joins TRBV6-5 to TRBJ1-1; D unclear. The receptor's source is a man aged 35-49 years who had been exposed to COVID-19. The sequencing input was PBMCs or T cells enriched from blood (not recorded which). CDR3 sequence reads: CASSSAAGREAFF. Here the CDR3 DNA reads TGTGCCAGCAGTTCCGCGGCGGGGAGGGAGGCTTTCTTT.